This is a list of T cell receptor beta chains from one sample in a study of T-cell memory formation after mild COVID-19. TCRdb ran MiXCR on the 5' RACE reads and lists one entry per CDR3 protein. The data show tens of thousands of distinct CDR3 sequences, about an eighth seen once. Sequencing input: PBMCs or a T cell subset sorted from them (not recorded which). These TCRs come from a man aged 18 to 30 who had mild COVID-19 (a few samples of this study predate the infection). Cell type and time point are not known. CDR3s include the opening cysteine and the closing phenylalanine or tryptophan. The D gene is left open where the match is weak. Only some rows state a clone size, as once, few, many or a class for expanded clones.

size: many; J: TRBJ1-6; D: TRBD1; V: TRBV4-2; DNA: TGTGCCAGCAGCCAATTGGGACAGCTGTCTAGTTCACCCCTCCACTTT; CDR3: CASSQLGQLSSSPLHF
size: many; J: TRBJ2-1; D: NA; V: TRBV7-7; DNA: TGTGCCAGCAGCTTGGACAGAAACAATGAGCAGTTCTTC; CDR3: CASSLDRNNEQFF
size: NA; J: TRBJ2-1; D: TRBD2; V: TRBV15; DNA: TGTGCCACCAGCAGTCCTCGGGGGGGGAATGAGCAGTTCTTC; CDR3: CATSSPRGGNEQFF
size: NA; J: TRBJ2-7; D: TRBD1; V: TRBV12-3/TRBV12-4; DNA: TGTGCCAGCAGTTCATCTGGGACAGGAGGCCACGAGCAGTACTTC; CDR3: CASSSSGTGGHEQYF
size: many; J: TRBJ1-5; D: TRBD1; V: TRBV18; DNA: TGTGCCAGCTCCGACAGGGCTGATAGCAATCAGCCCCAGCATTTT; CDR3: CASSDRADSNQPQHF
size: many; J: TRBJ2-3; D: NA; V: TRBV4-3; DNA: TGCGCCAGCAGCCTAGACAGCCAAGCAGATACGCAGTATTTT; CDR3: CASSLDSQADTQYF
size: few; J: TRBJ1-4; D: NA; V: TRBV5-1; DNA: TGCGCCAGCAGCTTGTACGGGGCAACTAATGAAAAACTGTTTTTT; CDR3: CASSLYGATNEKLFF
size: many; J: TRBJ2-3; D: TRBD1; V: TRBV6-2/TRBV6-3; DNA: TGTGCCAGCAGTTCGGGGACAGGGGACACAGATACGCAGTATTTT; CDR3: CASSSGTGDTDTQYF
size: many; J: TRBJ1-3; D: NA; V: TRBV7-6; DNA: TGTGCCAGCAGCCCCGGTGGGAGCTCTGGAAACACCATATATTTT; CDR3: CASSPGGSSGNTIYF
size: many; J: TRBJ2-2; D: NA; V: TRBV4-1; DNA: TGCGCCAGCAGCCAAGGGGTAGGGGGAGGCGGGGAGCTGTTTTTT; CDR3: CASSQGVGGGGELFF
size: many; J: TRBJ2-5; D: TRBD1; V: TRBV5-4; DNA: TGTGCCAGCAGCTTGGCCCAGGGGGCGTCAAGGGAGACCCAGTACTTC; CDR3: CASSLAQGASRETQYF
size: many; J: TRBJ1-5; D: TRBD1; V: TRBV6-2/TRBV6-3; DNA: TGTGCCAGCAGTTACTCTCCGGACAGGGGGCATCAGCCCCAGCATTTT; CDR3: CASSYSPDRGHQPQHF
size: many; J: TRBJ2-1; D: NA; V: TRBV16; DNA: TGTGCCAGCAGCCGCGAAAGGCTGAGTAGCTCCTACAATGAGCAGTTCTTC; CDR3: CASSRERLSSSYNEQFF
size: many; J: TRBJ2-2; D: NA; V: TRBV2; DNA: TGTGCCAGCAGTGAGGGCAATTCGAACACCGGGGAGCTGTTTTTT; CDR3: CASSEGNSNTGELFF
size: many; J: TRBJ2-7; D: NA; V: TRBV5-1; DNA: TGCGCCAGCAGCTTGGTGGGCCAACCCTACGAGCAGTACTTC; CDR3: CASSLVGQPYEQYF
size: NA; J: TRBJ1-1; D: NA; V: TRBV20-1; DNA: TGCAGTGCTAGAGATAGGGGATTTCAGATCGACACTGAAGCTTTCTTT; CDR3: CSARDRGFQIDTEAFF
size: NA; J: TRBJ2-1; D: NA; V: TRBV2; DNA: TGTGCCAGCAGTAGGAACTACAATGAGCAGTTCTTC; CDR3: CASSRNYNEQFF
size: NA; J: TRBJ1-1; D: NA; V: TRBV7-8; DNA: TGTGCCAGCAGCTTAGGGGTCCGGAGAAACGCTTTCTTT; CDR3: CASSLGVRRNAFF
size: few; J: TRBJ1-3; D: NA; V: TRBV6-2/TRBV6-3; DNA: TGTGCCAGCAGTTTAACGAGCTCTGGAAACACCATATATTTT; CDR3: CASSLTSSGNTIYF
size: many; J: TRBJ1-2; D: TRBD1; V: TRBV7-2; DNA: TGTGCCAGCAGCTCACCAGGGGGTGGGGGCTATGGCTACACCTTC; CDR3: CASSSPGGGGYGYTF
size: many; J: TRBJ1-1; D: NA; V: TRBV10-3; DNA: TGTGCCATCAAGGAAGGAGGCACTGAAGCTTTCTTT; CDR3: CAIKEGGTEAFF
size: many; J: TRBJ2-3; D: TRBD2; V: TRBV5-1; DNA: TGCGCCAGCAGCTTCTCCTATGCGGGGGGAAATACAGATACGCAGTATTTT; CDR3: CASSFSYAGGNTDTQYF
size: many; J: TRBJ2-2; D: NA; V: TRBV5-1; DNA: TGCGCCAGCAGCTCTAACACCGGGGAGCTGTTTTTT; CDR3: CASSSNTGELFF
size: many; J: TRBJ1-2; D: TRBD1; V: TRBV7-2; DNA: TGTGCCAGCAGTTACGACAGGGGAAATGGCTACACCTTC; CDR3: CASSYDRGNGYTF
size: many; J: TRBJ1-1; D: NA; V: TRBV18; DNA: TGTGCCAGCTCACCACCCCTACGCGAGGCGTCTGTTGAAGCTTTCTTT; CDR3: CASSPPLREASVEAFF
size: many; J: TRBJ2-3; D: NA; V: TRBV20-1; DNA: TGCAGTGCTAGAACTCTAGGATTAGAAGATACGCAGTATTTT; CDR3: CSARTLGLEDTQYF
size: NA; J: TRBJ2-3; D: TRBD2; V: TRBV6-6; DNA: TGTGCCAGCAGCCTGGGACTAGCGAACACAGATACGCAGTATTTT; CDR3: CASSLGLANTDTQYF
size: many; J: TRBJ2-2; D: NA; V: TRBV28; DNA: TGTGCCAGCTATCTAGCGAACACCGGGGAGCTGTTTTTT; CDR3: CASYLANTGELFF
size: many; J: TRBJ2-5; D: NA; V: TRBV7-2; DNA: TGTGCCAGCAGCTTGGGGGACCCCCGGGAGACCCAGTACTTC; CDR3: CASSLGDPRETQYF
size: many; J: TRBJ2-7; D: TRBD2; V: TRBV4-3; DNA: TGCGCCAGCAGCCCTAGCGGTGAAGGATACGAGCAGTACTTC; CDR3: CASSPSGEGYEQYF
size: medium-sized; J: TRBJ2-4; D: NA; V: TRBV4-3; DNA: TGCGCCAGCAGCCAAGATTTCGGGGGGCCAAACATTCAGTACTTC; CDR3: CASSQDFGGPNIQYF
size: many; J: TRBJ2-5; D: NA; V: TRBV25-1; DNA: TGTGCCTCCGCCAAGGGGCAGAGTTCCCAGGAGACCCAGTACTTC; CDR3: CASAKGQSSQETQYF
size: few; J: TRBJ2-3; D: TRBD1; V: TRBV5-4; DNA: TGTGCCAGCAGTAGACCGGGACAGGGGACAGATACGCAGTATTTT; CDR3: CASSRPGQGTDTQYF
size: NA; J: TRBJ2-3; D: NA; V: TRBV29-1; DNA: TGCAGCGGTAGCGGCACAGATACGCAGTATTTT; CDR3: CSGSGTDTQYF
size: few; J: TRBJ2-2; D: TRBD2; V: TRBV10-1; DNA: TGCGCCAGCTCTCGGCGGGGGGGTTCCGGGGAGCTGTTTTTT; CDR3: CASSRRGGSGELFF
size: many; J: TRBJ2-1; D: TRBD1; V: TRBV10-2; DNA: TGCGCCAGCTCACCCAGGACAGGGGCCGGGATAGGGTCCTACAATGAGCAGTTCTTC; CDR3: CASSPRTGAGIGSYNEQFF
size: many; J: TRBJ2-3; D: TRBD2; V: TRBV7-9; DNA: TGTGCCAGCAGCCCGATGGGCGGGGGTAGCACAGATACGCAGTATTTT; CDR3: CASSPMGGGSTDTQYF
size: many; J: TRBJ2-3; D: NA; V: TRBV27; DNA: TGTGCCAGCAGAATAAACCCCTTGGCGTCTACGCAGTATTTT; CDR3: CASRINPLASTQYF
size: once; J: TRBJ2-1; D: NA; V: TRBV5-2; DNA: TGTGCCAGCAATCAGGTGGGACTAGCGATCAGTGAGCAGTTCTTC; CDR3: CASNQVGLAISEQFF
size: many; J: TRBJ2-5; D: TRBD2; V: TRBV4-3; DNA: TGCGCCAGCAGCCAAGATTCTAGCGGAGAGACCCAGTACTTC; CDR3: CASSQDSSGETQYF
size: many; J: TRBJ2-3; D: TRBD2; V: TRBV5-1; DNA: TGCGCCAGCCAGGCGGGGGGCGTCGGCACAGATACGCAGTATTTT; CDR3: CASQAGGVGTDTQYF
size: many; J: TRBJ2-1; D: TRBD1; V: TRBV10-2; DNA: TGCGCCAGCAGTGTGGACCTGGACAGGGCGGGTGAGCAGTTCTTC; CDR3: CASSVDLDRAGEQFF
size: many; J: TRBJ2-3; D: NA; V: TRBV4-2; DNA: TGTGCCAGCAGCCAAGGACTCCAAAACACAGATACGCAGTATTTT; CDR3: CASSQGLQNTDTQYF
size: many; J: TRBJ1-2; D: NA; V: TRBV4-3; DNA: TGCGCCAGCAGCCAAGATTTACCCGCAGGGGACGCCTACTATGGCTACACCTTC; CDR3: CASSQDLPAGDAYYGYTF
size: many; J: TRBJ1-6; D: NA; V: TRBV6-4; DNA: TGTGCCAGCAGTGTCCTCCTAAATTCACCCCTCCACTTT; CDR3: CASSVLLNSPLHF
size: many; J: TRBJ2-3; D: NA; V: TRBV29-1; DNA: TGCAGCGTTGAATTTGGGCAGAACACAGATACGCAGTATTTT; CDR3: CSVEFGQNTDTQYF
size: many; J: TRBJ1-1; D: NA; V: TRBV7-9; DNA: TGTGCCAGCAGCTGGTGGGGACTGAACACTGAAGCTTTCTTT; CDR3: CASSWWGLNTEAFF
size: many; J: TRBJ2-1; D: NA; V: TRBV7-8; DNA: TGTGCCAGCAGCTTAGGCAACTACAATGAGCAGTTCTTC; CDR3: CASSLGNYNEQFF
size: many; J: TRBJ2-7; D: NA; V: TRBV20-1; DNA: TGCAGTGCTAGACTATGGACGGGGGAGCAGTACTTC; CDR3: CSARLWTGEQYF
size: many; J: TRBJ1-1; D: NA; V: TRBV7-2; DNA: TGTGCCAGCAGCTTCACAGGGCGCAAATCCATCATGAACACTGAAGCTTTCTTT; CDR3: CASSFTGRKSIMNTEAFF
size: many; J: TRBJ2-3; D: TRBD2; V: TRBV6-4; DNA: TGTGCCAGCAGTGATAAGACTAGCGGTACGCAGTATTTT; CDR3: CASSDKTSGTQYF
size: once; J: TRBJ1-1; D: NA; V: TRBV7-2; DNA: TGTGCCAGCAGCTCGGTGATTATAAGCGCTGAAGCTTTCTTT; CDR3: CASSSVIISAEAFF
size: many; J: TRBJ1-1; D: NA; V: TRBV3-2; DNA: TGTGCCAGCAAGGGGGCTTTCTTT; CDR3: CASKGAFF
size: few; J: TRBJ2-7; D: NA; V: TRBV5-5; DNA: TGTGCCAGCAGCTTGGCCGGGGGTCAGTACTACGAGCAGTACTTC; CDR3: CASSLAGGQYYEQYF
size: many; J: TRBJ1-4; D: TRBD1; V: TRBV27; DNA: TGTGCCAGCAGTCCCGGGACAGGGGGCTTTGGAAAACTGTTTTTT; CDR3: CASSPGTGGFGKLFF
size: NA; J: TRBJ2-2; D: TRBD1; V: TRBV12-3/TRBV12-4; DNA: TGTGCCAGCAGACCGGGACAGAGCACCGGGGAGCTGTTTTTT; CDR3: CASRPGQSTGELFF